One sample yielded the 20 T cell receptor beta chains listed below, sequenced in a study of T cells in Graves' hyperthyroidism and ophthalmopathy. Amplified regions were TCR beta CDR3 sequences from RNA transcripts. HTBI primers were used for first-round RT-PCR of the TCR CDR3. TCRdb called the multiplex PCR reads again in MiXCR, with one record for every CDR3 protein. The sample contains 750,000 to 950,000 distinct CDR3 sequences, roughly 40% of which appear only once. The sample was blood. The source of these receptors is a man in his late teens or twenties with Graves' hyperthyroidism.

The chain carries TRBV12-3 or TRBV12-4 and TRBJ1-2; D is perhaps TRBD1 (6 bases). The CDR3 sequence is 16 residues long. Trimming took off 6 bases at V and 2 bases at J, with 19 bases between the two ends. CDR3: CASSEQQTTGNYGYTF. DNA for the CDR3: TGTGCCAGCAGCGAACAACAAACTACAGGGAACTATGGCTACACCTTC.

This clonotype was found a few times. The chain uses TRBV7-8 and TRBJ2-7; 11 bases fit TRBD2. Germline CDR1 SGHVS, CDR2 FQNEAQ. This CDR3 is 15 amino acids long. The V segment lost 3 bases and the J segment 3 bases; nucleotides outside the gene matches: 4. The DNA of the CDR3 is TGTGCCAGCAGCTTCCTAGCGGGGGGCGGCTACGAGCAGTACTTC. Residues: CASSFLAGGGYEQYF.

This chain uses TRBV29-1 with TRBJ2-5, with TRBD2 identical over 11 bases. The CDR3 consists of 13 residues. V was pared by 7 bases and J by 5 bases, with 6 bases of the junction left unmatched. Germline V gene sequence: CDR1 SQVTM, CDR2 ANQGSEA. CDR3 in amino acids: CSETPSGRETQYF. DNA of the CDR3: TGCAGCGAGACTCCTAGCGGGAGGGAGACCCAGTACTTC.

Points on this clonotype: This may be a read error, as it is one base from a much larger clone. The rearrangement joins TRBV9 to TRBJ2-7; TRBD2 is a possible D gene (5 bases). The length of the CDR3 is 14 residues. Germline CDR1 SGDLS, CDR2 YYNGEE. In nucleotides, the CDR3 is TGTGCCAGCAGCTCGCACGGACGGGATTACGGGCAGTACTTC. Encoded protein: CASSSHGRDYGQYF.

The chain carries TRBV25-1 and TRBJ1-6; possibly TRBD1 for D (5 bases). V lost 8 bases and J lost 5, with 16 bases in between. This CDR3 has 15 amino acids. Germline loops: CDR1 MGHDK, CDR2 SYGVNS. The DNA of the CDR3 is TGTGCCAGCTTTGGGCGGGACCGAGATAATTCACCCCTCCACTTT. Protein product: CASFGRDRDNSPLHF.

This clonotype has ten or more counts. The chain couples TRBV4-2 to TRBJ1-5, with 7 bases that match TRBD1. CDR1 LGHNA and CDR2 YNFKEQ come from the germline V gene. J was trimmed by 6 bases and V by 0 bases; bases with no gene match: 5. This CDR3 is 15 amino acids long. CDR3 sequence (DNA): TGTGCCAGCAGCCAAGAAGACAGGGCAGGTCAGCCCCAGCATTTT. Its protein product is CASSQEDRAGQPQHF.

Only one count was recorded for this clonotype. The chain couples TRBV27 to TRBJ2-7, with TRBD1 matching 8 bases. Germline lookup yields CDR1 MNHEY and CDR2 SMNVEV (reference sequence). The CDR3 extends over 14 amino acids. Unmatched junction bases numbered 9, after V lost 2 bases and J lost 9 bases. CDR3 amino acids: CASSLQSQGARQYF. CDR3 in DNA: TGTGCCAGCAGTTTACAGTCCCAGGGGGCGAGGCAGTACTTC.

This clonotype was picked up one time. J is TRBJ2-5 and V is TRBV7-2, with D possibly being TRBD2 (7 bases). CDR1 and CDR2 (germline): SGHTA, FQGNSA. The CDR3 covers 17 residues. V was shortened by 1 base and J by 1 base, with 16 bases between the two germline ends. The CDR3 DNA sequence: TGTGCCAGCAGCTTAGGCCCTCCGGGGGGCGGCCAAGAGACCCAGTACTTC. Its translation is CASSLGPPGGGQETQYF.

CDR3 region: CASTRPTEAFF. DNA for the CDR3: TGTGCCAGCACCCGGCCCACTGAAGCTTTCTTT. The chain combines TRBV7-9 with TRBJ1-1; D remains unclear. Germline V lookup: CDR1 SEHNR, CDR2 FQNEAQ (reference sequence). The CDR3 spans 11 residues. V was cut by 7 bases and J by 4 bases, with 7 bases left in between. The variable domain in full, completed from reference TRBV7-9 and TRBJ1-1, reads DTGVSQNPRHKITKRGQNVTFRCDPISEHNRLYWYRQTLGQGPEFLTYFQNEAQLEKSRLLSDRFSAERPKGSFSTLEIQRTEQGDSAMYLCASTRPTEAFFGQGTRLTVV.

V and J are TRBV20-1 and TRBJ1-2; TRBD1 is a possible D gene (5 bases). Trimming cost V 3 bases and J 2 bases, with 10 bases left between them. The CDR3 contains 13 residues. The germline V gene encodes CDR1 DFQATT and CDR2 SNEGSKA (reference sequence). CDR3 DNA sequence: TGCAGTGCTAGCAAGGGGACGAACTATGGCTACACCTTC. Translation: CSASKGTNYGYTF.

This rearrangement joins TRBV7-2 to TRBJ2-5, with TRBD2 identical over 14 bases. The V and J ends lost 5 bases and 3 bases, in that order; junction bases with no gene match: 5. The CDR3 contains 16 residues. Germline CDR1 SGHTA, CDR2 FQGNSA. CDR3 coding DNA: TGTGCCAGCAGCCCGGGACTAGCGGGGGTTAAAGAGACCCAGTACTTC. Translation: CASSPGLAGVKETQYF. Based on the CDR3 plus reference TRBV7-2 and TRBJ2-5, the full variable domain is GAGVSQSPSNKVTEKGKDVELRCDPISGHTALYWYRQSLGQGLEFLIYFQGNSAPDKSGLPSDRFSAERTGGSVSTLTIQRTQQEDSAVYLCASSPGLAGVKETQYFGPGTRLLVL.

This chain joins TRBV25-1 and TRBJ2-3; D uncertain. V dropped 5 bases and J dropped 2 bases, with 5 bases sitting between them. The length of the CDR3 is 12 residues. Germline V gene lookup returns CDR1 MGHDK and CDR2 SYGVNS. The CDR3 region is CASSINTDTQYF. The CDR3 DNA reads TGTGCCAGCAGTATAAACACAGATACGCAGTATTTT.

The chain links TRBV6-5 to TRBJ2-7; 7 nucleotides agree with TRBD1. The germline gives CDR1 MNHEY, CDR2 SVGAGI. This CDR3 has 15 residues. V lost 9 bases and J lost 4; bases outside the gene matches: 15. The CDR3 sequence is CASALVPRGQYEQYF. Written as DNA, the CDR3 is TGTGCCAGTGCGCTCGTCCCGAGGGGGCAATACGAGCAGTACTTC.

The V gene is TRBV4-2, the J gene TRBJ1-1; D might be TRBD1 (6 bases). V was cut by 1 base and J by 4 bases, with 13 bases left in between. The CDR3 consists of 15 residues. CDR1 and CDR2 (germline): LGHNA, YNFKEQ. The CDR3 protein is CASSQVGTGSTEAFF. The CDR3 DNA reads as TGTGCCAGCAGCCAAGTCGGTACAGGGAGCACTGAAGCTTTCTTT.

V is TRBV4-1 and J is TRBJ2-5; TRBD2 agrees at 7 bases. This CDR3 spans 15 amino acids. V shed 5 bases, J shed 1 base, and the junction held 7 bases outside the gene matches. Germline V CDR1 and CDR2: MGHRA, YSYEKL. Here the CDR3 DNA reads TGCGCCAGCAGCTCTGGGCGGGGGTTCCAAGAGACCCAGTACTTC. It codes for CASSSGRGFQETQYF.

This clonotype came up a few times. V and J are TRBV20-1 and TRBJ2-7; maybe TRBD2 (6 bases). The CDR3 loop spans 14 amino acids. V was cut by 1 base and J by 2 bases, with 12 bases left in between. Germline CDR1 DFQATT, CDR2 SNEGSKA (reference sequence). CDR3 nucleotides: TGCAGTGCTAGAGGGGGCGGGACGACCTACGAGCAGTACTTC. Protein sequence: CSARGGGTTYEQYF.

This chain links TRBV6-5 with TRBJ1-1, with D hard to call. Germline-derived CDR1 and CDR2 are MNHEY and SVGAGI. The CDR3 is made up of 14 amino acids. Deletions cut 5 bases from V and 3 bases from J, with 13 bases between. CDR3 bases: TGTGCCAGCAGTGAAGAGGGCCACGACACTGAAGCTTTCTTT. This sequence encodes CASSEEGHDTEAFF.

CDR3 sequence: CASDRGELNTGELFF. CDR3 DNA: TGTGCCAGCGACAGGGGCGAATTGAACACCGGGGAGCTGTTTTTT. This chain connects TRBV2 to TRBJ2-2; 8 bases line up with TRBD1. The germline CDR1 and CDR2 sequences are SNHLY and FYNNEI. J gave up 1 base and V 8 bases, and 6 bases lay outside the gene matches. The CDR3 runs 15 residues.

This clonotype appeared a few times. V usage is TRBV11-2 and J usage is TRBJ2-7; D gene uncertain. The CDR3 sequence is 15 residues long. V gave up 1 base and J gave up 0 bases, with 10 bases separating them. Germline V gives CDR1 SGHAT, CDR2 FQNNGV. The chain's CDR3 is CASSLGAYSSYEQYF. The CDR3 DNA reads as TGTGCCAGCAGCTTAGGTGCGTATAGCTCCTACGAGCAGTACTTC.

Only a few counts were recorded for this clonotype. The chain carries TRBV12-3 or TRBV12-4 and TRBJ1-1; 7 nucleotides match TRBD1. V trimming: 5 bases; J trimming: 4 bases; junction bases outside the gene matches: 13. The CDR3 runs 16 residues. CDR3 amino acids: CASSGRTGQGITEAFF. CDR3 DNA: TGTGCCAGCAGTGGGAGGACAGGACAAGGGATCACTGAAGCTTTCTTT.